Sequencing of this T cell receptor beta chain was carried out in a study of cytomegalovirus exposure and HLA in healthy donors. This clone was seen once. The PCR ran on 60 Vbeta and 13 Jbeta primers. Data came from immunoSEQ multiplex PCR; TCRdb stores just in-frame clones and leaves some out. The profile covers roughly 170,000 clones, with 80% to 90% appearing a single time and about 0.82% taken by the ten largest. Germline CDR1 and CDR2: SEHNR and FQNEAQ (reference sequence). V gave up 2 bases and J gave up 4 bases; unmatched junction bases: 3. The CDR3 is made up of 14 amino acids. Material: PBMCs. The J gene is TRBJ1-1, the V gene TRBV7-9; 8 nucleotides line up with TRBD1. The source of this sequence is a woman younger than 30 in good health and CMV-seronegative. In DNA, the CDR3 is TGTGCCAGCAGCTTACAGGGGGCGCGCACTGAAGCTTTCTTT. It codes for CASSLQGARTEAFF.